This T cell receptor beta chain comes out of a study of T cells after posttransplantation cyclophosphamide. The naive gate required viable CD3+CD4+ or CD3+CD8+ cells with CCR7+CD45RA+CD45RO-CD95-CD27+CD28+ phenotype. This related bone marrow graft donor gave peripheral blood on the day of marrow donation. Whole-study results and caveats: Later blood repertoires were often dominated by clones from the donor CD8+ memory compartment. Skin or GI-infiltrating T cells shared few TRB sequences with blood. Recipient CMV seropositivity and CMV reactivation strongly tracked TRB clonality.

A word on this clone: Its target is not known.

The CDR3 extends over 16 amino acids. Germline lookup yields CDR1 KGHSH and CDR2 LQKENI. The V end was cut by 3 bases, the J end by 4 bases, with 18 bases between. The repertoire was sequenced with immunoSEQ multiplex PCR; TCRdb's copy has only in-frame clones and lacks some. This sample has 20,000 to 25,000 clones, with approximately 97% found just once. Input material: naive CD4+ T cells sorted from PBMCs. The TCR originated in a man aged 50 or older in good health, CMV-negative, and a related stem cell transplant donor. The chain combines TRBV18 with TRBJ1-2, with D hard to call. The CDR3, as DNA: TGTGCCAGCTCACCGTTGGACTCTATTCCCTCCTATGGCTACACCTTC. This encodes CASSPLDSIPSYGYTF.